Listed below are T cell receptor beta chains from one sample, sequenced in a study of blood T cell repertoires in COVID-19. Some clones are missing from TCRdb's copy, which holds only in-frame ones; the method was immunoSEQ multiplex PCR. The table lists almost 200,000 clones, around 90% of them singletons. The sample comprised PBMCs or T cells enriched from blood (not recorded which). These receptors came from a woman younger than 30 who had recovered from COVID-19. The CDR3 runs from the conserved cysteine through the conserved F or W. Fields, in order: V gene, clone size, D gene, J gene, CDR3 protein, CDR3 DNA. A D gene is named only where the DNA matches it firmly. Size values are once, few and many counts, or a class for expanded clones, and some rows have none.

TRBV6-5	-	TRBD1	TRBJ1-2	CASRPGQGRGYTF	TGTGCCAGCAGACCGGGACAGGGAAGGGGCTACACCTTC
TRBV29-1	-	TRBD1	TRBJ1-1	CSVDRGRSEAFF	TGCAGCGTTGACAGGGGGAGGTCTGAAGCTTTCTTT
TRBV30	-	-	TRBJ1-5	CAWSSEVDRGQPQHF	TGTGCCTGGAGCTCCGAGGTAGACCGCGGTCAGCCCCAGCATTTT
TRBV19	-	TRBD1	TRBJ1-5	CASSGTGGGQPQHF	TGTGCCAGTAGCGGGACAGGGGGAGGCCAGCCCCAGCATTTT
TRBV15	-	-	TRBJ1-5	CATSSPTGSSQPQHF	TGTGCCACCAGCAGCCCAACAGGGAGTAGTCAGCCCCAGCATTTT
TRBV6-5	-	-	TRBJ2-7	CASSYGPGYYEQYF	TGTGCCAGCAGTTACGGGCCAGGATACTACGAGCAGTACTTC
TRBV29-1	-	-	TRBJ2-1	CSAAGQGYNEQFF	TGCAGCGCTGCGGGCCAGGGGTACAATGAGCAGTTCTTC
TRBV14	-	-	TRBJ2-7	CASSQDRGRGISYEQYF	TGTGCCAGCAGCCAAGATCGAGGCAGGGGAATCTCCTACGAGCAGTACTTC
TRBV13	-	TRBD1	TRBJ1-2	CASDHRGGYGYTF	TGTGCCAGCGACCACAGGGGTGGCTATGGCTACACCTTC
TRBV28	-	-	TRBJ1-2	CASSPWKAASNYGYTF	TGTGCCAGCAGTCCTTGGAAGGCGGCGAGTAACTATGGCTACACCTTC
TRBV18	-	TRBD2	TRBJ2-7	CASSPTGGGTFYEQYF	TGTGCCAGCTCACCGACGGGCGGGGGGACGTTCTACGAGCAGTACTTC
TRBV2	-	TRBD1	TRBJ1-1	CASSSRGLAGAFF	TGTGCCAGCAGTTCCAGGGGGCTCGCCGGAGCTTTCTTT
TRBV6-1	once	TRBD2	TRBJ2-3	CASSFGTSADTQYF	TGTGCCAGCAGCTTCGGGACTAGCGCAGATACGCAGTATTTT
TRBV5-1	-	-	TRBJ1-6	CASSLVADSSPLHF	TGCGCCAGCAGCTTGGTGGCTGACAGTTCACCCCTCCACTTT
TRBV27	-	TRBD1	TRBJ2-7	CASSLGTGFYEQYF	TGTGCCAGCAGTTTGGGGACAGGGTTTTACGAGCAGTACTTC
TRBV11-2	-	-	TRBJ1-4	CASSPLLGSTNEKLFF	TGTGCCAGCAGCCCCCTGTTAGGGAGTACTAATGAAAAACTGTTTTTT
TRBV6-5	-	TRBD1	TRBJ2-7	CASRPRQGSVYEQYF	TGTGCCAGCAGACCGAGACAGGGGAGTGTCTACGAGCAGTACTTC
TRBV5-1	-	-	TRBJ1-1	CASSLALQGAEAFF	TGCGCCAGCAGCTTGGCCTTACAGGGAGCCGAAGCTTTCTTT
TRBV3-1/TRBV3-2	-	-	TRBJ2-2	CASSQQGAGELFF	TGTGCCAGCAGCCAACAGGGCGCCGGGGAGCTGTTTTTT
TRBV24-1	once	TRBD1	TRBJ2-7	CATSPGQGFYEQYF	TGTGCCACCAGCCCGGGACAGGGGTTCTACGAGCAGTACTTC
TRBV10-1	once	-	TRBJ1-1	CASRHRDSKRAFF	TGCGCCAGCAGGCACCGGGACTCTAAACGGGCTTTCTTT
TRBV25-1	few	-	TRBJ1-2	CASSDAGHNYGYTF	TGTGCCAGCAGTGATGCAGGGCATAACTATGGCTACACCTTC
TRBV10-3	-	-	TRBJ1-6	CAISEYRTSNSPLHF	TGTGCCATCAGTGAATATAGGACTTCTAATTCACCCCTCCACTTT
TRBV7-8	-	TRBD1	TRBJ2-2	CASSIDRANTGELFF	TGTGCCAGCAGCATAGACAGGGCGAACACCGGGGAGCTGTTTTTT
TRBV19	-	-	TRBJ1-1	CASSMSREMIEAFF	TGTGCCAGTAGTATGTCCCGAGAGATGATTGAAGCTTTCTTT
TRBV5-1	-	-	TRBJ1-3	CASSLAADSGNTIYF	TGCGCCAGCAGCTTGGCTGCGGATAGTGGAAACACCATATATTTT
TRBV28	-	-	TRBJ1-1	CATYEGNTEAFF	TGTGCCACCTACGAGGGGAACACTGAAGCTTTCTTT
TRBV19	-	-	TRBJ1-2	CASTPSDRFYGYTF	TGTGCCAGCACCCCGTCCGACAGATTCTATGGCTACACCTTC
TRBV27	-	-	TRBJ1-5	CASSQSGSSNQPQHF	TGTGCCAGCAGCCAGAGCGGTTCAAGCAATCAGCCCCAGCATTTT
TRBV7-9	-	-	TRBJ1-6	CASSLARGVSPLHF	TGTGCCAGCAGCTTAGCGCGTGGAGTTTCACCCCTCCACTTT
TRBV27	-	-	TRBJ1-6	CASSFGGQSSYNSPLHF	TGTGCCAGCAGTTTTGGAGGGCAAAGCTCCTATAATTCACCCCTCCACTTT
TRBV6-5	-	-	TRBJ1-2	CASSYGTTNYGYTF	TGTGCCAGCAGTTATGGTACTACTAACTATGGCTACACCTTC
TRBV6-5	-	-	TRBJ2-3	CASSYSIGGTDTQYF	TGTGCCAGCAGTTACTCGATAGGGGGCACAGATACGCAGTATTTT
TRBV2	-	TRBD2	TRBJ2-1	CASSERAGAYNEQFF	TGTGCCAGCAGTGAACGAGCGGGAGCCTACAATGAGCAGTTCTTC
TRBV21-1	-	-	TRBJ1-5	CAFRAGTGESADTHKNQPQHF	TGTGCTTTTCGGGCCGGGACAGGGGAATCCGCAGACACACATAAAAATCAGCCCCAGCATTTT
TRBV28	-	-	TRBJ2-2	CASSFGGLAGGELFF	TGTGCCAGCAGTTTCGGTGGGCTAGCCGGTGGGGAGCTGTTTTTT
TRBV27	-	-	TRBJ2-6	CASRGLGPPRFPGANVLTF	TGTGCCAGCAGGGGCCTGGGGCCTCCTAGGTTCCCTGGGGCCAACGTCCTGACTTTC
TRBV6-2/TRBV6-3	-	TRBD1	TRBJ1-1	CASSYSPTGGANTEAFF	TGTGCCAGCAGTTACAGCCCAACAGGGGGCGCGAACACTGAAGCTTTCTTT
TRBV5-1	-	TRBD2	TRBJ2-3	CASSRGLVPNTQYF	TGCGCCAGCAGCAGGGGACTAGTCCCAAATACGCAGTATTTT
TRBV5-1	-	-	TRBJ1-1	CASRLLTGNTEAFF	TGCGCCAGCAGACTCCTGACAGGGAACACTGAAGCTTTCTTT
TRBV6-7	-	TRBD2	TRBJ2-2	CASSYSGGRWVEEAGELFF	TGTGCCAGCAGTTACTCGGGGGGGAGATGGGTTGAGGAGGCCGGGGAGCTGTTTTTT
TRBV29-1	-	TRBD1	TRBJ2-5	CSVEESGTGFGETQYF	TGCAGCGTTGAAGAGAGTGGGACAGGGTTTGGAGAGACCCAGTACTTC
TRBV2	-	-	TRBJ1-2	CASWDIYGYTF	TGTGCCAGCTGGGACATCTATGGCTACACCTTC